What follows describes a single T cell receptor (beta chain). Its matching antigen is unknown. The sample belongs to a study of shared clonotypes between healthy human individuals. Using immunoSEQ multiplex PCR, the repertoire was profiled, and TCRdb retains in-frame clones only, with some absent. Of 170,000 or so clones listed, over 50% were seen once; the top ten hold 8.5% to 12%. All of the donors resided in Nashville, Tennessee, and each was a Caucasian adult. Study-wide results and limits: Among the subsets, naive ones generally showed larger estimated richness than memory ones. An anticipated effect of sequencing depth on clonotype sharing among donors was recognized.

This CDR3 spans 16 amino acids. Trimming at V came to 3 bases and at J to 9 bases, leaving 12 bases not matched to a gene. Germline-derived CDR1 and CDR2 are SGHVS and FNYEAQ. The sequencing sample was made of memory CD4+ T cells sorted from blood. The subset is: CD45RA-negative fraction. This chain uses TRBV7-6 with TRBJ2-1; TRBD1 agrees at 9 bases. The receptor comes from a man younger than 40 in good health. The CDR3 DNA reads TGTGCCAGCAGCTTCCTCCCCGGGACAGGGTTTGCTGAGCAGTTCTTC. Translation gives CASSFLPGTGFAEQFF.